This entry is about one T cell receptor (beta chain). The antigen is undetermined. This record belongs to a study of OX40 agonist ivuxolimab in advanced cancers. Turning to the study itself: The diagnoses of dose-escalation patients were hepatocellular carcinoma, melanoma, renal cell or head and neck cancer. Regarding the study as a whole: Also showing low normalized T-cell clonal expansion were some of the nonresponders. With doses of 0.1 to 3.0 mg/kg, CD4+ and CD8+ blood T cells had undergone clonal expansion by week 6. Antigen targets of the expanded peripheral T cells went undetermined.

This table comes from immunoSEQ multiplex PCR, and its TCRdb copy is limited to in-frame clones, with some not included. The sample consists of approximately 80,000 clones, approximately 89% of them appearing once. Germline V CDR1 and CDR2: ENHRY, SYGVKD. The CDR3 consists of 13 residues. Trimming pared 7 bases from V and 3 bases from J, leaving 13 bases between. Material: CD4+ or CD8+ T cells sorted from blood, obtained in a trial of the OX40 agonist ivuxolimab. This sequence was found in an adult with an advanced solid tumor such as melanoma, head and neck, liver or kidney cancer. The V and J genes are TRBV10-3 and TRBJ2-7, with D possibly called TRBD1 or TRBD2 (5 bases each). The CDR3 is CAIMRGKGYEQYF. CDR3 sequence (DNA): TGTGCCATCATGAGGGGAAAGGGCTACGAGCAGTACTTC.